A selection of T cell receptor beta chains follows, all from one sample in a study of blood T cell repertoires in COVID-19. Profiled with immunoSEQ multiplex PCR; TCRdb holds only in-frame clones, not every one. The sample lists about 120,000 clones; under 90% were seen once. The sequenced sample was peripheral blood. The source is a man in his 60s with acute or convalescent COVID-19. CDR3s include the opening cysteine and the closing phenylalanine or tryptophan. A D gene is named only where the DNA matches it firmly. Clone sizes are given selectively: once, few, many, or a class where the clone is expanded.

TRBV5-8	TRBJ2-2	TRBD1	-	CASRWDRGLTGELFF	TGTGCCAGCCGCTGGGATAGGGGGCTCACCGGGGAGCTGTTTTTT
TRBV4-3	TRBJ1-3	-	-	CASSQGRGSGNTIYF	TGCGCCAGCAGCCAAGGGCGGGGTTCTGGAAACACCATATATTTT
TRBV9	TRBJ2-3	-	-	CASSVEVRPTDTQYF	TGTGCCAGCAGCGTAGAAGTCAGGCCAACAGATACGCAGTATTTT
TRBV6-5	TRBJ2-1	TRBD2	-	CASSYGLARANEQFF	TGTGCCAGCAGTTACGGACTAGCTAGGGCCAATGAGCAGTTCTTC
TRBV6-2/TRBV6-3	TRBJ1-1	-	-	CASSYTVNTEAFF	TGTGCCAGCAGTTACACGGTGAACACTGAAGCTTTCTTT
TRBV28	TRBJ2-2	-	-	CASSFGRGGELFF	TGTGCCAGCAGTTTCGGTAGGGGCGGGGAGCTGTTTTTT
TRBV19	TRBJ2-4	TRBD1	-	CASSIPGQGANIQYF	TGTGCCAGTAGTATCCCGGGACAGGGCGCAAACATTCAGTACTTC
TRBV7-2	TRBJ2-5	-	-	CASSLDLGALETQYF	TGTGCCAGCAGCTTAGATCTGGGGGCGCTAGAGACCCAGTACTTC
TRBV5-1	TRBJ2-7	TRBD1	-	CASRPGQVSYEQYF	TGCGCCAGCAGACCGGGACAGGTCTCCTACGAGCAGTACTTC
TRBV5-1	TRBJ2-2	-	-	CASSLGLRTGELFF	TGCGCCAGCAGCTTGGGACTTCGAACAGGGGAGCTGTTTTTT
TRBV11-2	TRBJ2-2	-	-	CASSPGLWQGELFF	TGTGCCAGCAGCCCGGGTCTTTGGCAGGGGGAGCTGTTTTTT
TRBV6-6	TRBJ2-1	-	-	CASSYGGNSYNEQFF	TGTGCCAGCAGTTACGGCGGGAACTCCTACAATGAGCAGTTCTTC
TRBV19	TRBJ2-2	-	-	CASSLGPDTGELFF	TGTGCCAGTAGTTTGGGGCCAGACACCGGGGAGCTGTTTTTT
TRBV25-1	TRBJ1-2	-	-	CASTAGSGYGYTF	TGTGCCAGCACCGCGGGGTCTGGCTATGGCTACACCTTC
TRBV27	TRBJ2-1	-	-	CASSSRGSWQFF	TGCGCATCTTCTAGTCGGGGTAGTTGGCAGTTCTTC
TRBV12-5	TRBJ2-5	TRBD2	-	CASGLLSGETQYF	TGTGCTAGTGGTTTGCTTAGCGGGGAGACCCAGTACTTC
TRBV6-1	TRBJ1-2	-	once	CASSGHPECRTYGYTF	TGTGCCAGCAGTGGACACCCGGAATGTAGAACCTATGGCTACACCTTC
TRBV6-5	TRBJ1-6	TRBD1	-	CASSQGTGDSPLHF	TGTGCCAGCAGTCAGGGGACAGGGGACTCACCCCTCCACTTT
TRBV18	TRBJ1-5	-	-	CASSPAEGDQPQHF	TGTGCCAGCTCACCAGCCGAGGGGGATCAGCCCCAGCATTTT
TRBV5-8	TRBJ2-7	TRBD1	-	CASSLLGTGFPKYF	TGTGCCAGCAGCTTGCTTGGGACAGGCTTTCCAAAGTACTTC
TRBV24-1	TRBJ2-1	TRBD2	-	CATSDLHRGGGSSYNEQFF	TGTGCCACCAGTGATTTGCACCGGGGGGGAGGCTCGTCCTACAATGAGCAGTTCTTC
TRBV7-2	TRBJ2-7	-	-	CASRRQSGSYEQYF	TGTGCCAGCAGGCGACAATCTGGGTCCTACGAGCAGTACTTC
TRBV3-1/TRBV3-2	TRBJ1-5	-	-	CASSQVGGQPQHF	TGTGCCAGCAGCCAAGTCGGGGGTCAGCCCCAGCATTTT
TRBV18	TRBJ1-5	TRBD1	-	CASSPRLDRDQPQHF	TGTGCCAGCTCCCCGAGACTGGACAGGGATCAGCCCCAGCATTTT
TRBV29-1	TRBJ2-3	-	-	CSVASSTGWRTDTQYF	TGCAGCGTTGCTTCGTCGACTGGCTGGCGCACAGATACGCAGTATTTT
TRBV19	TRBJ1-4	-	once	CASSPRSVRGEKLFF	TGTGCCAGTAGTCCCCGGTCTGTACGCGGTGAAAAACTGTTTTTT
TRBV6-5	TRBJ2-7	TRBD2	-	CASPRLAGGYEQYF	TGTGCCAGCCCAAGACTAGCGGGGGGCTACGAGCAGTACTTC
TRBV7-2	TRBJ2-5	-	-	CASSLGQRRGPETQYF	TGTGCCAGCAGCTTAGGGCAGCGACGGGGTCCAGAGACCCAGTACTTC
TRBV2	TRBJ2-5	TRBD1	-	CANRGQGVETQYF	TGTGCCAACCGGGGACAGGGGGTTGAGACCCAGTACTTC
TRBV7-2	TRBJ1-5	TRBD1	-	CASSRGQGIMEPQHF	TGTGCCAGCAGCCGGGGACAGGGGATAATGGAGCCCCAGCATTTT
TRBV25-1	TRBJ2-1	TRBD1	few	CASSAVDRGNEQFF	TGTGCCAGCAGTGCTGTGGACAGGGGCAATGAGCAGTTCTTC
TRBV19	TRBJ2-7	-	few	CASSIAAGNAYEQYF	TGTGCCAGTAGTATAGCAGCCGGGAACGCCTACGAGCAGTACTTC
TRBV19	TRBJ1-5	-	-	CACEGRAGGNQPQHF	TGTGCCTGTGAGGGTAGAGCGGGTGGCAATCAGCCCCAGCATTTT
TRBV7-9	TRBJ2-2	TRBD2	-	CASRLLAGETGELFF	TGTGCCAGCAGGCTTCTTGCGGGAGAAACCGGGGAGCTGTTTTTT
TRBV29-1	TRBJ1-2	TRBD1	once	CSAIRDRNGYTF	TGCAGCGCCATACGGGACAGAAATGGCTACACCTTC
TRBV6-5	TRBJ2-2	TRBD2	-	CASSRLAQTGELFF	TGTGCCAGCAGTCGACTAGCGCAGACCGGGGAGCTGTTTTTT
TRBV18	TRBJ2-3	TRBD1	-	CASSPEDRGGKDTQYF	TGTGCCAGCTCACCAGAGGACAGGGGGGGTAAAGATACGCAGTATTTT
TRBV2	TRBJ1-2	-	once	CASSERGAQYYGYTF	TGTGCCAGCAGTGAACGGGGGGCCCAATACTATGGCTACACCTTC
TRBV27	TRBJ2-1	TRBD2	few	CASSLGTSGRDRGEQFF	TGTGCCAGCAGTTTAGGGACTAGCGGGAGGGACAGGGGAGAGCAGTTCTTC
TRBV10-2	TRBJ2-3	-	-	CASSEYGTTTGDTQYF	TGCGCCAGCAGTGAATACGGAACGACCACGGGAGATACGCAGTATTTT
TRBV5-1	TRBJ2-1	-	-	CASRKSNEQFF	TGCGCCAGCAGAAAGAGCAATGAGCAGTTCTTC
TRBV28	TRBJ2-7	TRBD2	-	CASRPFSGGSREQYF	TGTGCCAGCAGACCATTCTCGGGAGGATCCAGAGAGCAGTACTTC
TRBV7-8	TRBJ1-5	-	-	CASSWGGDNQPQHF	TGTGCCAGCAGCTGGGGGGGGGACAATCAGCCCCAGCATTTT
TRBV7-9	TRBJ1-4	TRBD1	-	CASSLRQGNEKLFF	TGTGCCAGCAGCTTAAGACAGGGTAATGAAAAACTGTTTTTT
TRBV19	TRBJ1-1	-	-	CASSILGQNTEAFF	TGTGCCAGTAGTATTTTGGGACAGAACACTGAAGCTTTCTTT
TRBV7-2	TRBJ1-1	TRBD1	-	CASSPGTALEAFF	TGTGCCAGCAGCCCCGGGACAGCCCTTGAAGCTTTCTTT
TRBV11-2	TRBJ1-1	-	once	CASSLDGVYVEAFF	TGTGCCAGCAGCTTAGATGGAGTATACGTGGAAGCTTTCTTT
TRBV29-1	TRBJ2-5	TRBD1	-	CSVPPAGQGASETQYF	TGCAGCGTCCCTCCGGCTGGACAGGGGGCTTCAGAGACCCAGTACTTC
TRBV18	TRBJ2-1	-	-	CASSPPHYGNEQFF	TGTGCCAGCTCACCACCACACTACGGGAATGAGCAGTTCTTC
TRBV29-1	TRBJ2-1	-	-	CSVEGSYNEQFF	TGCAGCGTTGAGGGCAGCTACAATGAGCAGTTCTTC
TRBV24-1	TRBJ2-1	TRBD1	once	CATSVRQGAINEQFF	TGTGCCACCAGTGTGAGGCAGGGGGCAATCAATGAGCAGTTCTTC